The clone carrying this TCR beta chain has just a few counts. Its specificity is unknown. Multiplex touch-down PCR with TRB-A/B primers amplified rearranged V-D-J TRB sequences. TCRdb re-called the multiplex PCR reads with MiXCR, one entry per CDR3 protein. In the table there are fewer than 10,000 distinct CDR3 sequences, approximately 33% of which are singletons. V was pared by 7 bases and J by 1 base, with 13 bases of the junction left unmatched. The CDR3 runs to 17 residues. The germline CDR1 and CDR2 sequences are LNHDA and SQIVND (reference sequence). The sample belongs to a study of T cell repertoires in aging, cancer and after chemotherapy. The wider study: Healthy donor repertoires were recorded over several months to years and showed clear clonal overlap.

The study, taken as a whole, reports: In healthy donors, age-related TCR diversity loss mainly reflected lost richness. No conclusions about immunological memory after chemotherapy can be drawn from the repertoire data.

The template was genomic DNA from peripheral blood, not RNA. This TCR was sampled from a human donor in good health. Sequenced input: blood. The V gene is TRBV19, the J gene TRBJ2-1; TRBD1 agrees at 7 bases. DNA of the CDR3: TGTGCCAGTAATCAGCTTTACAGGGGCGGTTCCTACAATGAGCAGTTCTTC. Encoded protein: CASNQLYRGGSYNEQFF.